This TCR beta chain stems from a study of human T cells and chemical hapten exposure. As for the study in general: Sensitization was performed using 2% DPC on an approximately 2 cm by approximately 2 cm upper inner arm skin site.

The sample's time point: pre-sensitization, week 0. Treatment described: therapeutic diphenylcyclopropenone sensitization with weekly scalp DPC. Blood draws came before every patch-test application. This clonotype appeared a few times. What the library attached to individual cDNA molecules were unique molecular identifiers. One entry per CDR3 protein results from TCRdb running MiXCR on the RACE reads. Altogether 300,000 to 450,000 distinct CDR3 sequences are present, 5.1% being singletons, with the ten largest covering 2.5% to 3%. V lost 1 base to trimming and J lost 4 bases; unmatched junction nucleotides: 9. In germline, CDR1 is SEHNR, CDR2 FQNEAQ (reference sequence). CDR3 length: 16 residues.

The receptor's source is a woman in her forties or fifties with alopecia areata. Some clones in this sample may be carry-over from other donors' samples. The rearrangement links TRBV7-9 to TRBJ2-7, with 8 bases that match TRBD1. Sequenced material: whole blood, taken in connection with sensitization to the hapten diphenylcyclopropenone (DPC). The CDR3 sequence: CASSLGAPGQVYEQYF. CDR3 in DNA: TGTGCCAGCAGCTTAGGGGCTCCGGGACAGGTGTACGAGCAGTACTTC.